This T cell receptor (beta chain) emerged from a study of blood T cell repertoires in COVID-19 (dated by TCRdb to between 2020 and 2021). Concerning the study at large: Samples covering the acute and convalescent phases of COVID-19 were provided by collaborators in the United States, Italy and Spain. Deeply sampled blood TCRbeta repertoires from subjects exposed to, actively infected with, or recovered from COVID-19 were included in the dataset. Where available, HLA class I and class II types were taken from metadata supplied by the sample provider and were not determined by assay-based typing. The repertoires were released in a freely available public database meant as a resource for research on the immune response to SARS-CoV-2. Sample metadata almost always included a de-identified subject ID, COVID-19 status, age in years and sex. The samples were drawn from the first 160 participants of the ongoing ImmuneRACE study and from 950 to 1,500 subjects provided by 6 global collaborators. The material from the prospective study consisted of cDNA or gDNA derived from T cells, B-cell-depleted T cells, or PBMCs. Findings and caveats that apply to the study as a whole: How much clinical and demographic metadata was included differed by source and by participant, and the metadata was provided uncurated.

The immunoSEQ Assay, a bias-controlled multiplex PCR, was used to amplify TCRbeta CDR3 regions from genomic DNA. For the original study's pipeline: Nucleated cell counts per sample were estimated from amplification of reference gene primers within the assay. To quantify the absolute abundance of each unique TCRbeta CDR3 rearrangement, sequence reads were collapsed and filtered. For each sample, productive Simpson clonality was calculated as the square root of Simpson's diversity index over productive rearrangements. Entries here come from immuneACCESS through TCRdb and include only in-frame sequences with V and J called. Some clones fail to appear in such tables; in the studies checked, an unresolved V gene covers under half of the shortfall, and the cause of the remainder is unknown. The D gene and trimming were derived from the DNA, and the V and J assignments and clone size from that table. A total of around 110,000 clones appear in this sample, just over 90% of them only once. Less than 2% of the sample goes to the ten largest clones.

CDR1 and CDR2 are drawn from the germline V gene: SGHVS, FNYEAQ. There are 15 amino acids in the CDR3, from cysteine to phenylalanine inclusive. The sequence is cut down to CDR3 DNA, 45 bases in frame from base 1. Unmatched junction bases come to 4, with V trimmed by 1 base and J by 4 bases. Each collaborating institution followed its own protocols to collect whole blood in K2EDTA tubes. For TCRbeta analysis, collaborator samples were shipped as frozen whole blood, as isolated PBMCs, or as DNA extracted from either sample type. A word on this clone: Its antigen specificity is not known. No per-base quality is available; no much larger clone lies one base away.

This clonotype originated in a human donor with active COVID-19. The donor label of this sample is uncertain. This chain is built from TRBV7-6 and TRBJ2-1, and 7 junctional nucleotides match TRBD2. The sample consisted of peripheral blood. For the CDR3, the sequence is CASSLVGGGYNEQFF. The nucleotide sequence reads TGTGCCAGCAGCTTAGTTGGCGGGGGATACAATGAGCAGTTCTTC.